The 8 T cell receptor beta chains below were found in one sample sequenced in a study of early T cells in non-severe SARS-CoV-2 infection. TCRdb re-called the 5' RACE reads through MiXCR, storing one row per CDR3 protein. In the table there are roughly 55,000 distinct CDR3 sequences, 5.5% to 7.5% of which are singletons. The sample was whole blood. The source is an adult who was a healthcare worker with PCR-confirmed SARS-CoV-2 infection or an uninfected control (not recorded which).

There are many counts of this clonotype. J is TRBJ2-5 and V is TRBV7-9; possible D gene TRBD2, 5 bases. Trimming removed 4 bases at V and 7 bases at J, with 19 bases between. The CDR3 is 15 residues long. The V gene's germline CDR1 is SEHNR and CDR2 FQNEAQ (reference sequence). CDR3 bases: TGTGCCAGCAGCTACAAAGTGTCCGGCGGAGGGACCCAGTACTTC. Protein sequence: CASSYKVSGGGTQYF. Supplemented by reference TRBV7-9 and TRBJ2-5, the full variable domain reads DTGVSQNPRHKITKRGQNVTFRCDPISEHNRLYWYRQTLGQGPEFLTYFQNEAQLEKSRLLSDRFSAERPKGSFSTLEIQRTEQGDSAMYLCASSYKVSGGGTQYFGPGTRLLVL.

This clonotype is termed large. The chain links TRBV11-2 to TRBJ1-2; D is unclear. Germline loops: CDR1 SGHAT, CDR2 FQNNGV. V shed 4 bases and J shed 4 bases, with 16 bases lying between them. This CDR3 spans 15 amino acids. DNA of the CDR3: TGTGCCAGCAGCTGGGGATCAGGATCTTCCTATGGCTACACCTTC. It codes for CASSWGSGSSYGYTF.

This chain connects TRBV21-1 to TRBJ1-3. TRBV21-1 corresponds to a pseudogene. The CDR3 contains 20 residues. Written as DNA, the CDR3 is TGTGCCAGCAGCAAAGAAGCGGAGGGCGGCCGCGTCTCTGGAAGGAACACCATATATTTT. Amino acids: CASSKEAEGGRVSGRNTIYF.

The rearrangement joins TRBV7-6 to TRBJ1-2; a weak D match, TRBD1 (6 bases). In germline, CDR1 is SGHVS, CDR2 FNYEAQ. The ends were cut back, 5 bases at V and 4 bases at J, with 17 bases in the middle. This CDR3 is built from 15 residues. In nucleotides, the CDR3 is TGTGCCAGCAGCCCCGAGACAGGAAACACCTATGGCTACACCTTC. Translated, it gives CASSPETGNTYGYTF. The full variable domain, completed using reference TRBV7-6 and TRBJ1-2, is GAGVSQSPRYKVTKRGQDVALRCDPISGHVSLYWYRQALGQGPEFLTYFNYEAQQDKSGLPNDRFSAERPEGSISTLTIQRTEQRDSAMYRCASSPETGNTYGYTFGSGTRLTVV.

This clonotype was seen a handful of times. The chain links TRBV5-1 to TRBJ2-2; possibly TRBD1 for D (6 bases). Per germline, CDR1 SGHRS and CDR2 YFSETQ. CDR3 length: 13 residues. The V end was cut by 5 bases, the J end by 5 bases, with 10 bases between. The CDR3 loop is CASSTGQTGELFF. In DNA, the CDR3 is TGCGCCAGCAGTACAGGACAGACCGGGGAGCTGTTTTTT.

This clonotype has at least ten counts. CDR3 loop: CASSLGQGKPQHF. CDR3 in DNA: TGTGCCAGCAGCTTAGGACAGGGCAAGCCCCAGCATTTT. The J gene is TRBJ1-5, the V gene TRBV7-6; 7 positions match TRBD1. Germline trimming cut 1 base from V and 8 bases from J; bases unmatched to any gene: 2. The CDR3 is 13 amino acids. CDR1 is SGHVS, CDR2 FNYEAQ, per germline.

This clonotype was seen only a few times. The chain uses TRBV10-3 and TRBJ1-2; D unresolved. The CDR3 spans 14 residues. V was shortened by 7 bases and J by 1 base, with 13 bases between the two germline ends. Germline CDR1 ENHRY, CDR2 SYGVKD. CDR3 sequence: CAIKGQSHNYGYTF. In nucleotides, the CDR3 is TGTGCCATCAAAGGGCAGTCCCATAACTATGGCTACACCTTC.

Within the sample, this clonotype is medium-sized. The DNA for the CDR3 is TGTGCCAGCAGCACCCGGGGGGCCTATGGCTACACCTTC. Translating it yields CASSTRGAYGYTF. The chain uses TRBV5-4 and TRBJ1-2; possible D gene TRBD1, 6 bases. The CDR3 runs to 13 residues. Per germline, CDR1 SGHNT and CDR2 YYREEE (reference sequence). V was clipped by 4 bases and J by 4 bases, with 11 bases between them. Variable domain in full (rest from reference TRBV5-4 and TRBJ1-2): ETGVTQSPTHLIKTRGQQVTLRCSSQSGHNTVSWYQQALGQGPQFIFQYYREEENGRGNFPPRFSGLQFPNYSSELNVNALELDDSALYLCASSTRGAYGYTFGSGTRLTVV.